Below are 23 T cell receptor beta chains sequenced from a single sample in a study of T cells after yellow fever vaccination. One entry per CDR3 protein, called by TCRdb with MiXCR from the 5' RACE reads. The table has under 200,000 distinct CDR3 sequences, 6% to 7.5% seen once; the top ten hold approximately 2.5%. This specimen consisted of CD4+ T cells sorted from PBMCs, obtained around 5 days after the first yellow fever vaccination. The receptors derive from a man in his late teens or twenties who received the YFV17D yellow fever vaccine.

The table lists this clonotype with a few counts. V usage is TRBV7-8 and J usage is TRBJ2-5; 9 bases match TRBD2. The V and J ends lost 4 bases and 2 bases, in that order; junction bases with no gene match: 5. Germline CDR1 and CDR2: SGHVS and FQNEAQ. CDR3 length: 15 residues. The CDR3 sequence: CASSWLAGVQETQYF. In DNA, the CDR3 is TGTGCCAGCAGCTGGTTAGCGGGGGTTCAAGAGACCCAGTACTTC.

The rearrangement joins TRBV6-5 to TRBJ1-3; perhaps TRBD1 as D (5 bases). In germline, CDR1 is MNHEY, CDR2 SVGAGI. This CDR3 region has 15 residues. The V gene lost 2 bases and the J gene lost 2 bases, with 10 bases spanning the gap. This CDR3 reads CASSYGAFPGNTIYF. CDR3 sequence (DNA): TGTGCCAGCAGTTACGGGGCGTTCCCTGGAAACACCATATATTTT.

The chain carries TRBV12-3 or TRBV12-4 and TRBJ1-1; D is unclear. Trimming cost V 7 bases and J 4 bases, with 10 bases left between them. This CDR3 contains 12 residues. CDR3: CASTPFGTEAFF. The CDR3 DNA reads as TGTGCCAGCACCCCTTTCGGCACTGAAGCTTTCTTT.

This clonotype was seen more than once but under ten times. The gene calls are TRBV4-3 and TRBJ1-5; no definite D call. Between the trimmed V and J ends, which lost 4 bases and 6 bases, there was a span of 10 bases. Germline V gene data show CDR1 as LGHNA and CDR2 as YSLEER. This CDR3 has 13 amino acids. This chain's CDR3 is CASSPGRAQPQHF. The CDR3 DNA is TGCGCCAGCAGCCCGGGAAGAGCTCAGCCCCAGCATTTT.

The chain couples TRBV7-3 to TRBJ2-3; D may be TRBD2 (6 bases). This CDR3 is 14 amino acids long. Germline assignment: CDR1 SGHTA and CDR2 FQGTGA. V dropped 8 bases and J dropped 6 bases, with 18 bases sitting between them. The chain's CDR3 is CASGRGTYTDTQYF. The CDR3 DNA sequence: TGTGCCAGCGGCCGGGGGACCTACACTGATACGCAGTATTTT.

The chain carries TRBV7-9 and TRBJ1-5; D remains unclear. This CDR3 has 14 residues. The V and J ends lost 4 bases and 0 bases respectively, with 7 bases between them. The V gene's germline CDR1 is SEHNR and CDR2 FQNEAQ (reference sequence). CDR3 DNA sequence: TGTGCCAGCAGCTCAAGCAATAGCAATCAGCCCCAGCATTTT. This translates into CASSSSNSNQPQHF.

This clonotype was seen at least ten times. The CDR3 loop reads CASRDGTSGKDTQYF. The DNA for the CDR3 is TGTGCCAGCAGGGATGGGACTAGCGGGAAGGATACGCAGTATTTT. The V gene is TRBV11-2, the J gene TRBJ2-3; 13 nucleotides match TRBD2. Germline trimming cut 6 bases from V and 6 bases from J; bases unmatched to any gene: 6. Germline V gives CDR1 SGHAT, CDR2 FQNNGV. The CDR3 sequence is 15 residues long. The entire variable domain, with the rest obtained from reference TRBV11-2 and TRBJ2-3, is as follows: EAGVAQSPRYKIIEKRQSVAFWCNPISGHATLYWYQQILGQGPKLLIQFQNNGVVDDSQLPKDRFSAERLKGVDSTLKIQPAKLEDSAVYLCASRDGTSGKDTQYFGPGTRLTVL.

V usage is TRBV5-1 and J usage is TRBJ2-3, with 11 bases lining up with TRBD2. This CDR3 contains 18 residues. Germline CDR1 is SGHRS and CDR2 is YFSETQ. The V segment lost 1 base and the J segment 3 bases; nucleotides outside the gene matches: 10. The CDR3: CASSLRPLAGGLTDTQYF. In DNA, the CDR3 is TGCGCCAGCAGCTTGAGACCCCTAGCGGGGGGACTAACAGATACGCAGTATTTT.

This clonotype was detected only a few times. The chain is built from TRBV12-5 and TRBJ1-5; no firm D call. Germline values: CDR1 LGHNT, CDR2 FRNRAP. CDR3 length: 14 amino acids. Trimming shortened V by 3 bases and J by 4 bases, and 10 bases separated the two germline ends. The DNA for the CDR3 is TGTGCTAGTGGTTTACGGATGGGGAATCAGCCCCAGCATTTT. It specifies CASGLRMGNQPQHF.

The sample holds many counts of this clonotype. The CDR3 here is CASSLAGDSPYNEQFF. The CDR3 region has the DNA TGCGCCAGCAGCTTGGCGGGGGACAGCCCCTACAATGAGCAGTTCTTC. The V call is TRBV5-1, the J call TRBJ2-1; a possible D gene is TRBD1 (7 bases). V gave up 0 bases and J gave up 2 bases, with 12 bases separating them. Germline-derived CDR1 and CDR2 are SGHRS and YFSETQ. The length of the CDR3 is 16 residues.

This clonotype was observed many times. The chain links TRBV6-1 to TRBJ2-7; 7 positions match TRBD1. Germline V gene sequence: CDR1 MNHNS, CDR2 SASEGT. The CDR3 is 14 residues long. Trimming at V came to 8 bases and at J to 0 bases, leaving 7 bases not matched to a gene. The CDR3 is CASRWTGSSYEQYF. The CDR3 region has the DNA TGTGCCAGCCGGTGGACAGGAAGCTCCTACGAGCAGTACTTC.

This clonotype has more than one count but fewer than ten. The gene calls are TRBV5-1 and TRBJ1-1, with D perhaps matching TRBD1 (6 bases). This CDR3 region has 15 residues. Trimming removed 0 bases from V and 6 bases from J, with 15 bases in between. The germline V gene has CDR1 SGHRS and CDR2 YFSETQ. The CDR3 region is CASSLGGPKESEAFF. The CDR3 coding sequence is TGCGCCAGCAGCTTGGGGGGGCCGAAGGAGTCTGAAGCTTTCTTT.

This clonotype has a count of ten or more. The rearrangement uses TRBV3-1 and TRBJ2-1; D is unresolved. The germline V and J ends were trimmed by 1 base and 1 base, with 11 bases remaining between them. Germline CDR1 is LGHDT and CDR2 is YNNKEL (reference sequence). This CDR3 has 16 residues. The CDR3 here is CASSQGLQPSYNEQFF. The CDR3 DNA is TGTGCCAGCAGCCAAGGCCTCCAACCTTCCTACAATGAGCAGTTCTTC.

This clonotype was observed many times. This chain connects TRBV7-2 to TRBJ2-5; 7 bases agree with TRBD2. Per germline, CDR1 SGHTA and CDR2 FQGNSA. There are 15 residues in the CDR3. Losses at the gene ends were 5 bases for V and 0 bases for J; bases not matched to a gene: 6. The CDR3 here is CASSLRTSDQETQYF. In nucleotides, the CDR3 is TGTGCCAGCAGCCTGCGAACTAGCGACCAAGAGACCCAGTACTTC.

This clonotype has ten or more counts. The V gene is TRBV20-1, the J gene TRBJ2-3, with a weak D call TRBD2 (5 bases). Trimming left V 4 bases short and J 3 bases short, with 11 bases between. The length of the CDR3 is 13 residues. From germline, CDR1 is DFQATT and CDR2 SNEGSKA (reference sequence). Here the CDR3 reads CSAIEPGTDTQYF. For the CDR3, the DNA is TGCAGTGCTATAGAACCGGGAACAGATACGCAGTATTTT.

This chain connects TRBV7-9 to TRBJ2-3; 12 bases line up with TRBD2. V shed 8 bases and J 0 bases; nucleotides not matched to a gene: 6. Germline CDR1 and CDR2: SEHNR and FQNEAQ (reference sequence). This CDR3 contains 16 residues. CDR3 region: CASQRLAGVSTDTQYF. The CDR3 nucleotides are TGTGCCAGCCAGAGACTAGCGGGAGTTAGCACAGATACGCAGTATTTT.

There are a few counts of this clonotype. The chain's CDR3 is CASSVSPTNEKLFF. DNA for the CDR3: TGTGCCAGCAGCGTCTCGCCTACTAATGAAAAACTGTTTTTT. This rearrangement joins TRBV9 to TRBJ1-4; D not certain. Trimming left V 2 bases short and J 2 bases short, with 7 bases between. CDR3 length: 14 amino acids. Germline V CDR1 and CDR2: SGDLS, YYNGEE.

About this clonotype itself: A read error may explain this, as a much larger clone is one base away. The rearrangement uses TRBV5-6 and TRBJ2-1; TRBD1 agrees at 8 bases. The CDR3 consists of 15 residues. CDR1 and CDR2 from the germline V gene are SGHDT and YYEEEE. The CDR3 here is CDSSLETGAYNEQFF. The CDR3 nucleotides read TGTGACAGCAGCTTGGAGACAGGGGCCTACAATGAGCAGTTCTTC. Together with reference TRBV5-6 and TRBJ2-1, the CDR3 gives the full variable domain: DAGVTQSPTHLIKTRGQQVTLRCSPKSGHDTVSWYQQALGQGPQFIFQYYEEEERQRGNFPDRFSGHQFPNYSSELNVNALLLGDSALYLCDSSLETGAYNEQFFGPGTRLTVL.

The table lists this clonotype with a few counts. This chain connects TRBV7-9 to TRBJ1-5; 8 bases are shared with TRBD1. From germline, CDR1 is SEHNR and CDR2 FQNEAQ (reference sequence). The CDR3 has 14 amino acids. The V and J ends lost 1 base and 6 bases, in that order; junction bases with no gene match: 2. The CDR3 DNA sequence: TGTGCCAGCAGCTTAGAACAGGGGGGTCAGCCCCAGCATTTT. This translates into CASSLEQGGQPQHF.

V usage is TRBV6-2 or TRBV6-3 and J usage is TRBJ1-2; TRBD1 agrees at 7 bases. V lost 0 bases, J lost 2 bases, and 12 bases stayed unmatched. This CDR3 spans 18 amino acids. Germline V lookup: CDR1 MNHEY, CDR2 SVGEGT. The CDR3 bases are TGTGCCAGCAGTTACTCCGCAGGGGACAGTACACCGAACTATGGCTACACCTTC. Encoded protein: CASSYSAGDSTPNYGYTF.

This clonotype has ten or more counts. The rearrangement joins TRBV3-1 to TRBJ1-1, with D possibly being TRBD1 (6 bases). Trimming removed 2 bases from V and 1 base from J, with 8 bases in between. The CDR3 covers 14 residues. The germline CDR1 and CDR2 sequences are LGHDT and YNNKEL (reference sequence). The CDR3 DNA reads as TGTGCCAGCAGCCAAACGACAGGGAACACTGAAGCTTTCTTT. The encoded protein is CASSQTTGNTEAFF.

This clonotype was observed many times. The chain links TRBV7-3 to TRBJ2-3; possibly TRBD1 for D (5 bases). CDR3 length: 15 residues. The germline V gene has CDR1 SGHTA and CDR2 FQGTGA. Trimming stripped 5 bases from V and 2 bases from J, with 14 bases between. As DNA, the CDR3 is TGTGCCAGCAGCCCTAACGGACATCTCACAGATACGCAGTATTTT. Protein: CASSPNGHLTDTQYF.

The CDR3 is CSARGGAYEQYF. The CDR3 coding sequence is TGCAGTGCTAGAGGTGGGGCCTACGAGCAGTACTTC. The J gene is TRBJ2-7, the V gene TRBV20-1; D remains ambiguous. Germline CDR1 is DFQATT and CDR2 is SNEGSKA (reference sequence). The CDR3 totals 12 residues. V lost 1 base and J lost 2, with 6 bases in between.